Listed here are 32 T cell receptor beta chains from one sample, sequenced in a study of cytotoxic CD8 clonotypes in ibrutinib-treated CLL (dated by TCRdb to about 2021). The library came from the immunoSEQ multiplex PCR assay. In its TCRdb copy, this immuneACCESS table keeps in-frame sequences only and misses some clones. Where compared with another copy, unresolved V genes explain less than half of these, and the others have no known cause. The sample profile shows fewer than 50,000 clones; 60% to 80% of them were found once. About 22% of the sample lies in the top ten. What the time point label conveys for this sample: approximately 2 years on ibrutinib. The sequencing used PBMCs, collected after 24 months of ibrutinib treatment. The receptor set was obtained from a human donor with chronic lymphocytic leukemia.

The CDR3 DNA sequence: TGTGCCAGCAGAAATCAAGGGACTAGGGCTGAGCAGTTCTTC. The encoded protein is CASRNQGTRAEQFF. This chain uses TRBV7-9 with TRBJ2-1; 8 bases are shared with TRBD2. The CDR3 loop spans 14 amino acids. Germline CDR1 SEHNR, CDR2 FQNEAQ (reference sequence). V shed 6 bases and J 9 bases; nucleotides not matched to a gene: 10.

This CDR3 is CASSPRWLGANVLTF. CDR3 coding DNA: TGTGCCAGCAGCCCCCGTTGGTTGGGGGCCAACGTCCTGACTTTC. The chain couples TRBV9 to TRBJ2-6; D gene uncertain. Deletions cut 4 bases from V and 4 bases from J, with 12 bases between. Germline CDR1 is SGDLS and CDR2 is YYNGEE. CDR3 length: 15 amino acids.

The CDR3 DNA reads TGCGCCAGCAGCCGCCCCGGAGTTAACTATGGCTACACCTTC. Translation: CASSRPGVNYGYTF. This chain links TRBV5-1 with TRBJ1-2; D ambiguous. V was trimmed by 4 bases and J by 1 base, leaving 11 bases between them. The CDR3 is 14 amino acids. Germline loops: CDR1 SGHRS, CDR2 YFSETQ.

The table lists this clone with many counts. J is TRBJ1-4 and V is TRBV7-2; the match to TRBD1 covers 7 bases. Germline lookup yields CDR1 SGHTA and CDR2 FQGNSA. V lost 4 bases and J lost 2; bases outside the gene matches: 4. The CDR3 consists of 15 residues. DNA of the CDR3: TGTGCCAGCAGCTACCCGACAGGGACTAATGAAAAACTGTTTTTT. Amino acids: CASSYPTGTNEKLFF.

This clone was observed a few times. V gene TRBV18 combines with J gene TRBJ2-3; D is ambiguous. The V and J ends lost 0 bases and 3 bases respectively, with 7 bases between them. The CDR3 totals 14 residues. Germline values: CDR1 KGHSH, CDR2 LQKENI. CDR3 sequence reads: CASSPPAITDTQYF. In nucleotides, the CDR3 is TGTGCCAGCTCACCACCGGCTATTACAGATACGCAGTATTTT.

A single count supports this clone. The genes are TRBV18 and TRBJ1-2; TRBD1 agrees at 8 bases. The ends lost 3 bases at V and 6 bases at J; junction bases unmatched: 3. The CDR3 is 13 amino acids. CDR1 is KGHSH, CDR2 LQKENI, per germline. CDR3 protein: CASSPLRGHGYTF. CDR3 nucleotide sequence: TGTGCCAGCTCACCGCTCAGGGGGCATGGCTACACCTTC.

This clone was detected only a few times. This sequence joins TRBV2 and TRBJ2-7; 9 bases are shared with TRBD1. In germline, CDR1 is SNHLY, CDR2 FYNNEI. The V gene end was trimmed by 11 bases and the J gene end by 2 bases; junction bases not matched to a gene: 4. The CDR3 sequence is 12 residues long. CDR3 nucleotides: TGTGCCGGGAGGACAGGGGCCTACGAGCAGTACTTC. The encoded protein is CAGRTGAYEQYF.

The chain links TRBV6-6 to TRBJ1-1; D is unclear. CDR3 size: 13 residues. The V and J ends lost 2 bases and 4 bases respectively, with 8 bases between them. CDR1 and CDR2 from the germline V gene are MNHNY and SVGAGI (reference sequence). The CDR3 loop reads CASSYRAVTEAFF. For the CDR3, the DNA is TGTGCCAGCAGTTACCGGGCGGTCACTGAAGCTTTCTTT.

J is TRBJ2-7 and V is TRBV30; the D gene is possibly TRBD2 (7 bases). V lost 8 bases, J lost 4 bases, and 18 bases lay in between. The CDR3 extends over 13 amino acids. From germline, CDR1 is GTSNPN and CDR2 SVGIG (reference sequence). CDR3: CAGGGQERYEQYF. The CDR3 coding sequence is TGTGCCGGGGGGGGGCAGGAGCGGTACGAGCAGTACTTC.

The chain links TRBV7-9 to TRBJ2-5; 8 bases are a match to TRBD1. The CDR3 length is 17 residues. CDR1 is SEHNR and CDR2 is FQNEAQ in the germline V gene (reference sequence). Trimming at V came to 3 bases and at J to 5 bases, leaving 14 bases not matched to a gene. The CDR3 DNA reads TGTGCCAGCAGCTTCCGCGGATCTGACAGGGGCCGTGAGACCCAGTACTTC. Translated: CASSFRGSDRGRETQYF.

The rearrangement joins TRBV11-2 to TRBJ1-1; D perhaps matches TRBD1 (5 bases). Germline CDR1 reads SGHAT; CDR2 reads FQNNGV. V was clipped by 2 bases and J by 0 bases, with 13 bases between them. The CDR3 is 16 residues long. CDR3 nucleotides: TGTGCCAGCAGCTTAACGACAGAAAACATGAACACTGAAGCTTTCTTT. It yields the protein CASSLTTENMNTEAFF.

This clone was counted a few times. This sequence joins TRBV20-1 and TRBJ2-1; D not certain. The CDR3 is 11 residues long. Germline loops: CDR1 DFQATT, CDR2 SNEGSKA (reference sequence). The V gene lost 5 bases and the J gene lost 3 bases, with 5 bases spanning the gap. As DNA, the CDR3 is TGCAGTGCTGGATTCTACAATGAGCAGTTCTTC. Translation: CSAGFYNEQFF.

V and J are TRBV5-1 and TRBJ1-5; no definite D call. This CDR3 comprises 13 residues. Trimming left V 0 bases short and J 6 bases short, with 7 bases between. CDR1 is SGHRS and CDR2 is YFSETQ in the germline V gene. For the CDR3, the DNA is TGCGCCAGCAGCTTGGATGGTGGTCAGCCCCAGCATTTT. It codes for CASSLDGGQPQHF.

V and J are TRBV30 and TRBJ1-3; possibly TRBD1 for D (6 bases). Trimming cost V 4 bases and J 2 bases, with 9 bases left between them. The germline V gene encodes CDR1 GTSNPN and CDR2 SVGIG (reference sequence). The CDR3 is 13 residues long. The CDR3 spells CAWTPGAGNTIYF. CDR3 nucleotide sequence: TGTGCCTGGACGCCAGGGGCTGGAAACACCATATATTTT.

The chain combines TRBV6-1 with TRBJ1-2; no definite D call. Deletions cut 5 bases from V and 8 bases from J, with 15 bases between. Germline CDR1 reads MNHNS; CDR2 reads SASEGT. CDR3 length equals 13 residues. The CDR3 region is CASSRTDSGGYTF. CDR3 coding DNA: TGTGCCAGCAGTAGGACGGACTCGGGAGGCTACACCTTC.

The CDR3 DNA reads TGTGCCAGCAGCGCATCGTGGCAGGCTAACAATGAGCAGTTCTTC. This translates into CASSASWQANNEQFF. V gene TRBV7-3 combines with J gene TRBJ2-1, with no clear D. Between the trimmed V and J ends, which lost 5 bases and 5 bases, there was a span of 16 bases. This CDR3 comprises 15 residues. In germline, CDR1 is SGHTA, CDR2 FQGTGA.

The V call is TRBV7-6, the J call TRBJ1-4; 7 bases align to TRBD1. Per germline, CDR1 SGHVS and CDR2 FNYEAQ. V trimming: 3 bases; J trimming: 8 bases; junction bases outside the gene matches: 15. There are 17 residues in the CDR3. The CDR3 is CASSFDIGGQRKEKLFF. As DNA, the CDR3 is TGTGCCAGCAGCTTCGACATAGGGGGACAGCGAAAGGAAAAACTGTTTTTT.

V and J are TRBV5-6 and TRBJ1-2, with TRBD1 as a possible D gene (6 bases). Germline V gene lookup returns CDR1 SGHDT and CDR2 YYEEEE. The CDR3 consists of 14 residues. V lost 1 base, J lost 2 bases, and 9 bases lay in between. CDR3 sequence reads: CASSLTGSNYGYTF. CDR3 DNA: TGTGCCAGCAGCTTGACAGGGTCGAACTATGGCTACACCTTC.

CDR3: CASSIEHRGWNQPQHF. In DNA, the CDR3 is TGTGCCAGTAGTATTGAGCACAGGGGTTGGAATCAGCCCCAGCATTTT. The chain uses TRBV19 and TRBJ1-5; TRBD1 matches 7 bases. Germline loops: CDR1 LNHDA, CDR2 SQIVND (reference sequence). The CDR3 is 16 residues long. Trimming cost V 3 bases and J 4 bases; bases outside gene matches: 9. Based on the CDR3 plus reference TRBV19 and TRBJ1-5, the full variable domain is DGGITQSPKYLFRKEGQNVTLSCEQNLNHDAMYWYRQDPGQGLRLIYYSQIVNDFQKGDIAEGYSVSREKKESFPLTVTSAQKNPTAFYLCASSIEHRGWNQPQHFGDGTRLSIL.

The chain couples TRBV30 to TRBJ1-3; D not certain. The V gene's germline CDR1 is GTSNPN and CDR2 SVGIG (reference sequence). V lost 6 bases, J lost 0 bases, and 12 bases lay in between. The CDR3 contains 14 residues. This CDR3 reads CACGGPISGNTIYF. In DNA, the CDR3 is TGTGCCTGCGGAGGGCCGATCTCTGGAAACACCATATATTTT.

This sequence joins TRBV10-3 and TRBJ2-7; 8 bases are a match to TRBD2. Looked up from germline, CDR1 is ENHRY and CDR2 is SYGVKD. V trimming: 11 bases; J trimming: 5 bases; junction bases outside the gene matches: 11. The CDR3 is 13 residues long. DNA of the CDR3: TGTGCCTGCGATCCGGGAGGGGGGGACGAGCAGTACTTC. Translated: CACDPGGGDEQYF.

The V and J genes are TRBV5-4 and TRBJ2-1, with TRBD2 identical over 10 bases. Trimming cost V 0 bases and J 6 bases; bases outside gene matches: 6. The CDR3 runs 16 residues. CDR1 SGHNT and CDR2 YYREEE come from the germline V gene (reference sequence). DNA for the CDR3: TGTGCCAGCAGCTTGGGGGGGAGCGGGAGGGTCAATGAGCAGTTCTTC. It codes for CASSLGGSGRVNEQFF.

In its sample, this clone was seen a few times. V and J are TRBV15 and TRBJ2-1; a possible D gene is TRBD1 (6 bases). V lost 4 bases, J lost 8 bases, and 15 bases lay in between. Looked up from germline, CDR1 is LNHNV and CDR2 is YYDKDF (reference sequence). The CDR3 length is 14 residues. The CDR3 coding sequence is TGTGCCACCAGCAAGGGGGTTCCACCCCATGAGCAGTTCTTC. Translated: CATSKGVPPHEQFF.

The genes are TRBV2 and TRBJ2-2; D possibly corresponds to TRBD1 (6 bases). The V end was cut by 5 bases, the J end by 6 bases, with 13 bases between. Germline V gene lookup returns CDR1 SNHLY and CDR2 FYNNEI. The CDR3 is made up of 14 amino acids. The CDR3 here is CASSFQDRSGELFF. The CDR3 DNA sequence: TGTGCCAGCAGTTTCCAAGACAGGTCCGGGGAGCTGTTTTTT.

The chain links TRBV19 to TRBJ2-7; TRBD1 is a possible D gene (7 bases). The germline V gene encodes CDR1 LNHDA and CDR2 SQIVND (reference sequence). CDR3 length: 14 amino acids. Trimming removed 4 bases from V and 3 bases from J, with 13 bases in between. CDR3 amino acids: CASSTGGQVYEQYF. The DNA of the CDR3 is TGTGCCAGTAGTACAGGGGGGCAGGTCTACGAGCAGTACTTC.

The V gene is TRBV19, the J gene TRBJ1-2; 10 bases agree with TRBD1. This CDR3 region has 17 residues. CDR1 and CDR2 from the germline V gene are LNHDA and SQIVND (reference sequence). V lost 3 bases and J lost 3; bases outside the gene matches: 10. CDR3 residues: CASSMPRLGTGDYGYTF. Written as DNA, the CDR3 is TGTGCCAGTAGTATGCCCCGCCTCGGGACAGGGGACTATGGCTACACCTTC. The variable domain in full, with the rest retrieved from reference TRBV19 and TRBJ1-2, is DGGITQSPKYLFRKEGQNVTLSCEQNLNHDAMYWYRQDPGQGLRLIYYSQIVNDFQKGDIAEGYSVSREKKESFPLTVTSAQKNPTAFYLCASSMPRLGTGDYGYTFGSGTRLTVV.

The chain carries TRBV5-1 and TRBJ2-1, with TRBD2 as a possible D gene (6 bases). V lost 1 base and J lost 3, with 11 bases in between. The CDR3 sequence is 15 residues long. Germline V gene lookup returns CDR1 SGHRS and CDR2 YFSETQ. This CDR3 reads CASSLRAGLYNEQFF. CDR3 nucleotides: TGCGCCAGCAGCTTGCGGGCGGGACTCTACAATGAGCAGTTCTTC.

CDR3 sequence (DNA): TGTGCCAGCAGCCAGACTAGGAACACAGATACGCAGTATTTT. Translated: CASSQTRNTDTQYF. V gene TRBV27 combines with J gene TRBJ2-3, with D tentatively TRBD2 (6 bases). The V end was cut by 6 bases, the J end by 2 bases, with 12 bases between. Per germline, CDR1 MNHEY and CDR2 SMNVEV (reference sequence). CDR3 length equals 14 residues.

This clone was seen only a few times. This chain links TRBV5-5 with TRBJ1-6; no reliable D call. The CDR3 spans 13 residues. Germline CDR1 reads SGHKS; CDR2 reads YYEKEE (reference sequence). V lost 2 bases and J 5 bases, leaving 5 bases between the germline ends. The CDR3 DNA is TGTGCCAGCAGCTTAAGAAATAATTCACCCCTCCACTTT. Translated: CASSLRNNSPLHF. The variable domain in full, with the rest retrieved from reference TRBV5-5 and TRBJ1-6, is DAGVTQSPTHLIKTRGQQVTLRCSPISGHKSVSWYQQVLGQGPQFIFQYYEKEERGRGNFPDRFSARQFPNYSSELNVNALLLGDSALYLCASSLRNNSPLHFGNGTRLTVT.

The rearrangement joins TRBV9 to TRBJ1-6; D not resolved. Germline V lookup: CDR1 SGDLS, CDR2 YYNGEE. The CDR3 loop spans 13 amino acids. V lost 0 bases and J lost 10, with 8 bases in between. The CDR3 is CASSVVSGSPLHF. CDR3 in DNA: TGTGCCAGCAGCGTAGTTTCGGGGTCACCCCTCCACTTT.

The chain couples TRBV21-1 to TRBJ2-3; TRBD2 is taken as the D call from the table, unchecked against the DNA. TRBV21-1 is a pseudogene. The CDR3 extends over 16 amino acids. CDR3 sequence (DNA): TGTGCCAGCAGCAAACGGCGGGGCCCCAACACAGATACGCAGTATTTT. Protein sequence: CASSKRRGPNTDTQYF.

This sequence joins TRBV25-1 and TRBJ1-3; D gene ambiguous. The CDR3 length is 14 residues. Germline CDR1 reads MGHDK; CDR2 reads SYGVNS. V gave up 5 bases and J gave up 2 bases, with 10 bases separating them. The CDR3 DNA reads TGTGCCAGCAGTCAGACTCCGGCTGGAAACACCATATATTTT. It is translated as CASSQTPAGNTIYF.